This is a list of T cell receptor beta chains from one sample in a study of cytomegalovirus exposure and HLA in healthy donors. Clones were sequenced by immunoSEQ multiplex PCR, and TCRdb holds only the in-frame ones, with some missing. This sample carries around 150,000 clones, approximately 73% of them seen once, and the ten largest clones take under 15%. The sample consisted of PBMCs. These receptors all stem from a human donor in good health. The CDR3 runs from the conserved cysteine through the conserved F or W. The order of the fields is CDR3 DNA, CDR3 protein, J gene, clone size, V gene, D gene. D genes are given only for firm matches. Size is stated for part of the rows, as once, few or many counts, or as a class when the clone is expanded.

CDR3 DNA: TGTGCCAGCAGCTTAGATCGAGACGGGAAAGGCTATGGCTACACCTTC; CDR3 protein: CASSLDRDGKGYGYTF; J gene: TRBJ1-2; clone size: few; V gene: TRBV11-3; D gene: -
CDR3 DNA: TGTGCCAGCAGCTTAGGTTTTGAGAGGGAGAACACTGAAGCTTTCTTT; CDR3 protein: CASSLGFERENTEAFF; J gene: TRBJ1-1; clone size: -; V gene: TRBV7-8; D gene: -
CDR3 DNA: TGTGCCAGCAGTAGATTGGGGGGAGGGGGTGAAGCTTTCTTT; CDR3 protein: CASSRLGGGGEAFF; J gene: TRBJ1-1; clone size: -; V gene: TRBV2; D gene: -
CDR3 DNA: TGCAGCGTCGAGGAGGATCCGAACACTGAAGCTTTCTTT; CDR3 protein: CSVEEDPNTEAFF; J gene: TRBJ1-1; clone size: -; V gene: TRBV29-1; D gene: -
CDR3 DNA: TGTGCCAGCAGTTTGGGACGGACAGCTGAAGCTTTCTTT; CDR3 protein: CASSLGRTAEAFF; J gene: TRBJ1-1; clone size: few; V gene: TRBV27; D gene: -
CDR3 DNA: TGCGCCAGCAGCCAAGTAGGAGCGGGAGTGCGGAATGAGCAGTTCTTC; CDR3 protein: CASSQVGAGVRNEQFF; J gene: TRBJ2-1; clone size: -; V gene: TRBV4-1; D gene: TRBD2
CDR3 DNA: TGCGCCAGCAGCTGGGGGACAGGGTATAGCAATGAGCAGTTCTTC; CDR3 protein: CASSWGTGYSNEQFF; J gene: TRBJ2-1; clone size: -; V gene: TRBV5-1; D gene: TRBD1
CDR3 DNA: TGTGCCAGCAGCCGCCGGGACATCTACAATGAGCAGTTCTTC; CDR3 protein: CASSRRDIYNEQFF; J gene: TRBJ2-1; clone size: -; V gene: TRBV7-9; D gene: -
CDR3 DNA: TGTGCCAGCAGCCCATCGGGGACAGGGGGCGAGCAGTACTTC; CDR3 protein: CASSPSGTGGEQYF; J gene: TRBJ2-7; clone size: -; V gene: TRBV7-9; D gene: TRBD1
CDR3 DNA: TGTGCTAGTGGTTTGGTACAGAGCTATGGCTACACCTTC; CDR3 protein: CASGLVQSYGYTF; J gene: TRBJ1-2; clone size: -; V gene: TRBV12-5; D gene: -
CDR3 DNA: TGTGCCAGCAGTTCCCTTGGCACCAGCTCCTACGAGCAGTACTTC; CDR3 protein: CASSSLGTSSYEQYF; J gene: TRBJ2-7; clone size: -; V gene: TRBV27; D gene: -
CDR3 DNA: TGTGCTAGCAGCGTACAACCAGGGGGCGGGGAGACCCAGTACTTC; CDR3 protein: CASSVQPGGGETQYF; J gene: TRBJ2-5; clone size: -; V gene: TRBV7-7; D gene: TRBD1
CDR3 DNA: TGCGCCAGCAGGTTGGCGGGGGGGAAAGATACGCAGTATTTT; CDR3 protein: CASRLAGGKDTQYF; J gene: TRBJ2-3; clone size: few; V gene: TRBV10-2; D gene: TRBD2
CDR3 DNA: TGTGCCAGCATCCGACAGGGGGGACTGAACACTGAAGCTTTCTTT; CDR3 protein: CASIRQGGLNTEAFF; J gene: TRBJ1-1; clone size: -; V gene: TRBV27; D gene: TRBD1
CDR3 DNA: TGTGCCAGCAGCTCCTGGACAGCAGATACGCAGTATTTT; CDR3 protein: CASSSWTADTQYF; J gene: TRBJ2-3; clone size: -; V gene: TRBV9; D gene: -
CDR3 DNA: TGTGCCAGCAGCTTAATCCCCTTCTACGAGCAGTACTTC; CDR3 protein: CASSLIPFYEQYF; J gene: TRBJ2-7; clone size: -; V gene: TRBV7-2; D gene: -
CDR3 DNA: TGTGCCAGCAGCTTGGTAGCGGGAGCCACCGATACGCAGTATTTT; CDR3 protein: CASSLVAGATDTQYF; J gene: TRBJ2-3; clone size: -; V gene: TRBV7-2; D gene: TRBD2
CDR3 DNA: TGTGCCAGCTCATTGACAGGGGCGAACACCGGGGAGCTGTTTTTT; CDR3 protein: CASSLTGANTGELFF; J gene: TRBJ2-2; clone size: -; V gene: TRBV18; D gene: TRBD1
CDR3 DNA: TGTGCCAGCAGCGGGACTAGCGGGTTCACAGATACGCAGTATTTT; CDR3 protein: CASSGTSGFTDTQYF; J gene: TRBJ2-3; clone size: -; V gene: TRBV7-9; D gene: TRBD2
CDR3 DNA: TGTGCCAGCAGTCAAAGACTAGCGGGAGAGGGCAAGACCCAGTACTTC; CDR3 protein: CASSQRLAGEGKTQYF; J gene: TRBJ2-5; clone size: few; V gene: TRBV5-4; D gene: TRBD2
CDR3 DNA: TGTGCCACCAGCAGAGGACAGTCTGGGGAGCTGTTTTTT; CDR3 protein: CATSRGQSGELFF; J gene: TRBJ2-2; clone size: -; V gene: TRBV15; D gene: -
CDR3 DNA: TGCGCCAGCAGAGGTGTCAGGGAGGATGGCTACACCTTC; CDR3 protein: CASRGVREDGYTF; J gene: TRBJ1-2; clone size: -; V gene: TRBV5-1; D gene: -
CDR3 DNA: TGTGCCAGCAGCCCTAGAGGGGGCTCGATTGGCTACACCTTC; CDR3 protein: CASSPRGGSIGYTF; J gene: TRBJ1-2; clone size: few; V gene: TRBV7-9; D gene: TRBD1
CDR3 DNA: TGCGCCAGCAGCCAAGATCCACACAACTATGGCTACACCTTC; CDR3 protein: CASSQDPHNYGYTF; J gene: TRBJ1-2; clone size: -; V gene: TRBV4-1; D gene: -
CDR3 DNA: TGTGCCAGCAGCACGAGACTAGTAAGAATTGGCAAACAAGAGACCCAGTACTTC; CDR3 protein: CASSTRLVRIGKQETQYF; J gene: TRBJ2-5; clone size: -; V gene: TRBV21-1; D gene: -
CDR3 DNA: TGTGCCAGCAGTCAAACCCGGGACAGAAGAAACACCATATATTTT; CDR3 protein: CASSQTRDRRNTIYF; J gene: TRBJ1-3; clone size: -; V gene: TRBV6-5; D gene: TRBD1
CDR3 DNA: TGTGCCAGCAGCTCACAGACAGGTTGGGACGCTGAAGCTTTCTTT; CDR3 protein: CASSSQTGWDAEAFF; J gene: TRBJ1-1; clone size: -; V gene: TRBV5-6; D gene: -
CDR3 DNA: TGTGCCAGCAGTGCGACCCGAGCGACGGACGAGCAGTACTTC; CDR3 protein: CASSATRATDEQYF; J gene: TRBJ2-7; clone size: -; V gene: TRBV6-1; D gene: -
CDR3 DNA: TGTGCCTGGGCGGACTTAGGCTCTGGAAACACCATATATTTT; CDR3 protein: CAWADLGSGNTIYF; J gene: TRBJ1-3; clone size: -; V gene: TRBV30; D gene: -
CDR3 DNA: TGTGCCAGCAGTGAATTCTCTGGGACAGGGAATTCACCCCTCCACTTT; CDR3 protein: CASSEFSGTGNSPLHF; J gene: TRBJ1-6; clone size: few; V gene: TRBV25-1; D gene: TRBD1
CDR3 DNA: TGTGCCATCAGTGAGCCAGACTATGGCTACACCTTC; CDR3 protein: CAISEPDYGYTF; J gene: TRBJ1-2; clone size: -; V gene: TRBV10-3; D gene: -
CDR3 DNA: TGTGCCAGCAGCTTGGTGGTAGCGAACAATGAGCAGTTCTTC; CDR3 protein: CASSLVVANNEQFF; J gene: TRBJ2-1; clone size: -; V gene: TRBV5-6; D gene: -
CDR3 DNA: TGTGCCAGCAGCGTCGGGGGGAGCTCCTACGAGCAGTACTTC; CDR3 protein: CASSVGGSSYEQYF; J gene: TRBJ2-7; clone size: few; V gene: TRBV9; D gene: TRBD2
CDR3 DNA: TGTGCCAGCAGCTTCCGTGCGGGCGGGGGAGAGCAGTTCTTC; CDR3 protein: CASSFRAGGGEQFF; J gene: TRBJ2-1; clone size: once; V gene: TRBV7-9; D gene: TRBD2
CDR3 DNA: TGTGCCAGCAGCTTAGGGGCTAGCGGGGGGTCCACAGATACGCAGTATTTT; CDR3 protein: CASSLGASGGSTDTQYF; J gene: TRBJ2-3; clone size: -; V gene: TRBV7-9; D gene: TRBD2
CDR3 DNA: TGTGCCAGCAGTGAATTAGACTATGGCTACACCTTC; CDR3 protein: CASSELDYGYTF; J gene: TRBJ1-2; clone size: -; V gene: TRBV6-1; D gene: -
CDR3 DNA: TGTGCCAGCGCTGGAGGACGGCTCCAATCCACAGATACGCAGTATTTT; CDR3 protein: CASAGGRLQSTDTQYF; J gene: TRBJ2-3; clone size: -; V gene: TRBV27; D gene: -
CDR3 DNA: TGCGCCAGCAGCCGAACCGGACAGGGAAGTGCGAACACTGAAGCTTTCTTT; CDR3 protein: CASSRTGQGSANTEAFF; J gene: TRBJ1-1; clone size: -; V gene: TRBV4-1; D gene: TRBD1
CDR3 DNA: TGCGCTAGCAGCCAGCTATGGGGACAGGGAACCTACGAGCAGTACTTC; CDR3 protein: CASSQLWGQGTYEQYF; J gene: TRBJ2-7; clone size: -; V gene: TRBV4-1; D gene: TRBD1
CDR3 DNA: TGTGCCAGCAGCTTATCGTCAGGGTCTACTTACGAGCAGTACTTC; CDR3 protein: CASSLSSGSTYEQYF; J gene: TRBJ2-7; clone size: -; V gene: TRBV7-9; D gene: -
CDR3 DNA: TGTGCCAGCAGCGCACTATCCCACGAGCAGTACTTC; CDR3 protein: CASSALSHEQYF; J gene: TRBJ2-7; clone size: -; V gene: TRBV11-3; D gene: -
CDR3 DNA: TGTGCCAGCAGTTACGGAGGAGGGAACGCCTATGGCTACACCTTC; CDR3 protein: CASSYGGGNAYGYTF; J gene: TRBJ1-2; clone size: few; V gene: TRBV6-5; D gene: -
CDR3 DNA: TGCGCCAGCAGCTTGGGCGGGAGTTTACGCACCGGGGAGCTGTTTTTT; CDR3 protein: CASSLGGSLRTGELFF; J gene: TRBJ2-2; clone size: -; V gene: TRBV5-1; D gene: TRBD2
CDR3 DNA: TGTGCCAGCAGCTTAGGTCTAGCGGGGGTTACAGATACGCAGTATTTT; CDR3 protein: CASSLGLAGVTDTQYF; J gene: TRBJ2-3; clone size: -; V gene: TRBV7-8; D gene: TRBD2
CDR3 DNA: TGTGCCAGCAGTTCCGGGACTAGCGGGCCCGACCAGTACTTC; CDR3 protein: CASSSGTSGPDQYF; J gene: TRBJ2-5; clone size: -; V gene: TRBV6-5; D gene: TRBD2
CDR3 DNA: TGTGCCAGCAGTGTCAGGGCAGATTCACCCCTCCACTTT; CDR3 protein: CASSVRADSPLHF; J gene: TRBJ1-6; clone size: -; V gene: TRBV2; D gene: -